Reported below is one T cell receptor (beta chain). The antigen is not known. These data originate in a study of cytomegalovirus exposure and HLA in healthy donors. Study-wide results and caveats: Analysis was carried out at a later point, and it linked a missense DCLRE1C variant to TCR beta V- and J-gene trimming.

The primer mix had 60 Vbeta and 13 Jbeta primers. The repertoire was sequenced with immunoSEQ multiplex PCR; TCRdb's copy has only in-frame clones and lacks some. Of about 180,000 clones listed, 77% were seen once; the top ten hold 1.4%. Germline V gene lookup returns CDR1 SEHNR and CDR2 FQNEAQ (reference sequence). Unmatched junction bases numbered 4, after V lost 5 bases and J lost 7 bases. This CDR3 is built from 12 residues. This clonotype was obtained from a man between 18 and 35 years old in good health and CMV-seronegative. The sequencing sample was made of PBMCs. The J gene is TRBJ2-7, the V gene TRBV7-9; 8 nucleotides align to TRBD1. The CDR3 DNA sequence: TGTGCCAGCAGCCAGGACAGGGTGGAGCAGTACTTC. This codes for CASSQDRVEQYF.